The 30 T cell receptor beta chains given below trace back to one sample, sequenced in a study of cytomegalovirus exposure and HLA in healthy donors. Vbeta (60) and Jbeta (13) primers were used in the PCR. The data were produced by immunoSEQ multiplex PCR, yet TCRdb's version contains in-frame clones alone and is incomplete. Of more than 150,000 clones in the sample, approximately 82% are singletons; the top ten hold 6.5% to 7.5%. Sequencing was carried out using PBMCs. These receptors were obtained from a woman aged 45-65 years in good health and CMV-seropositive.

The V gene is TRBV7-7, the J gene TRBJ2-1, with 7 bases matching TRBD2. With V trimmed by 5 bases and J by 3 bases, 7 bases remained unmatched. The germline gives CDR1 SSHAT, CDR2 FNYEAQ (reference sequence). The CDR3 is 15 residues long. CDR3 residues: CASSPSWGGYNEQFF. The DNA of the CDR3 is TGTGCCAGCAGCCCTAGTTGGGGGGGCTACAATGAGCAGTTCTTC. Based on the CDR3 plus reference TRBV7-7 and TRBJ2-1, the full variable domain is GAGVSQSPRYKVTKRGQDVTLRCDPISSHATLYWYQQALGQGPEFLTYFNYEAQPDKSGLPSDRFSAERPEGSISTLTIQRTEQRDSAMYRCASSPSWGGYNEQFFGPGTRLTVL.

V and J are TRBV6-5 and TRBJ1-1, with 8 bases lining up with TRBD1. The CDR3 is 15 residues long. Per the germline V gene, CDR1 is MNHEY and CDR2 is SVGAGI. Trimming removed 0 bases from V and 5 bases from J; junction bases left unmatched: 5. This CDR3 reads CASSYSGQGATEAFF. The DNA for the CDR3 is TGTGCCAGCAGTTACTCGGGGCAGGGGGCGACTGAAGCTTTCTTT.

V and J are TRBV6-4 and TRBJ2-2; D might be TRBD1 (5 bases). The V and J ends lost 6 bases and 6 bases respectively, with 11 bases between them. This CDR3 has 13 residues. Germline V gene sequence: CDR1 MRHNA, CDR2 SNTAGT. CDR3 amino acids: CASRLDSSGELFF. CDR3 nucleotides: TGTGCCAGCAGACTTGACAGCTCCGGGGAGCTGTTTTTT.

This clone was detected a few times. The J gene is TRBJ2-3, the V gene TRBV9, with unresolved D. Germline values: CDR1 SGDLS, CDR2 YYNGEE. The CDR3 is 13 residues long. The ends were cut back, 0 bases at V and 4 bases at J, with 6 bases in the middle. CDR3 sequence reads: CASSVGVPDTQYF. For the CDR3, the DNA is TGTGCCAGCAGCGTAGGAGTCCCAGATACGCAGTATTTT.

The chain carries TRBV28 and TRBJ2-7, with 10 bases matching TRBD1. V dropped 6 bases and J dropped 2; count of bases not matched to a gene: 4. The length of the CDR3 is 14 residues. The germline V gene encodes CDR1 MDHEN and CDR2 SYDVKM. This chain's CDR3 is CASRGTGATYEQYF. In DNA form, the CDR3 reads TGTGCCAGCAGGGGGACAGGGGCTACCTACGAGCAGTACTTC.

The chain carries TRBV14 and TRBJ1-1, with 7 positions matching TRBD1. There are 14 residues in the CDR3. Germline V lookup: CDR1 SGHDN, CDR2 FVKESK. V shed 4 bases and J 3 bases; nucleotides not matched to a gene: 5. DNA of the CDR3: TGTGCCAGCAGCCCGGGGGACAGATACACTGAAGCTTTCTTT. Amino acids: CASSPGDRYTEAFF. The whole variable domain, filled in from reference TRBV14 and TRBJ1-1, reads EAGVTQFPSHSVIEKGQTVTLRCDPISGHDNLYWYRRVMGKEIKFLLHFVKESKQDESGMPNNRFLAERTGGTYSTLKVQPAELEDSGVYFCASSPGDRYTEAFFGQGTRLTVV.

The genes are TRBV7-6 and TRBJ1-2; tentative D call: TRBD1 (5 bases). There are 14 residues in the CDR3. Trimming removed 4 bases at V and 2 bases at J, with 11 bases between. Per the germline V gene, CDR1 is SGHVS and CDR2 is FNYEAQ. This CDR3 is CASSSDSGNYGYTF. The CDR3 DNA sequence: TGTGCCAGCAGCTCCGACTCAGGGAACTATGGCTACACCTTC. The full variable domain, with the rest looked up from reference TRBV7-6 and TRBJ1-2, is GAGVSQSPRYKVTKRGQDVALRCDPISGHVSLYWYRQALGQGPEFLTYFNYEAQQDKSGLPNDRFSAERPEGSISTLTIQRTEQRDSAMYRCASSSDSGNYGYTFGSGTRLTVV.

CDR3 residues: CASSYSGTKDTQYF. CDR3 DNA: TGTGCCAGCAGTTACTCCGGGACTAAAGATACGCAGTATTTT. The chain couples TRBV6-6 to TRBJ2-3; TRBD2 matches 7 bases. The CDR3 runs 14 residues. The V gene's germline CDR1 is MNHNY and CDR2 SVGAGI (reference sequence). V shed 0 bases, J shed 5 bases, and the junction held 2 bases outside the gene matches.

The chain employs TRBV7-2 and TRBJ2-7, with a tentative D call TRBD2 (5 bases). V lost 1 base, J lost 2 bases, and 9 bases lay in between. CDR3 length: 14 amino acids. CDR1 is SGHTA and CDR2 is FQGNSA in the germline V gene. The CDR3 loop is CASSLVPEAYEQYF. DNA of the CDR3: TGTGCCAGCAGCTTAGTTCCGGAGGCCTACGAGCAGTACTTC.

CDR3 region: CSVGRGTGVLNTGELFF. The CDR3 region has the DNA TGCAGCGTTGGCAGGGGGACAGGGGTATTGAACACCGGGGAGCTGTTTTTT. The chain uses TRBV29-1 and TRBJ2-2; 10 bases fit TRBD1. The CDR3 is 17 residues long. V gave up 4 bases and J gave up 1 base; unmatched junction bases: 9. The germline V gene has CDR1 SQVTM and CDR2 ANQGSEA.

This clone was picked up a small number of times. The chain joins TRBV19 to TRBJ2-2, with 8 bases matching TRBD1. The CDR3 is 16 residues long. Germline CDR1 LNHDA, CDR2 SQIVND (reference sequence). V was clipped by 3 bases and J by 3 bases; unmatched bases: 6. For the CDR3, the DNA is TGTGCCAGTAGTATTCCGCAGGGGGCGCACACCGGGGAGCTGTTTTTT. Amino acid sequence: CASSIPQGAHTGELFF.

This chain connects TRBV5-1 to TRBJ2-5; D is perhaps TRBD2 (6 bases). Trimming cost V 0 bases and J 11 bases, with 14 bases left between them. Germline CDR1 is SGHRS and CDR2 is YFSETQ. The CDR3 contains 13 residues. The CDR3 loop reads CASSLVLGTEQYF. CDR3 sequence (DNA): TGCGCCAGCAGCTTGGTGTTGGGGACTGAGCAGTACTTC.

This rearrangement joins TRBV15 to TRBJ1-3; D is unclear. Trimming removed 9 bases from V and 2 bases from J, with 11 bases in between. Per the germline V gene, CDR1 is LNHNV and CDR2 is YYDKDF (reference sequence). There are 13 residues in the CDR3. In DNA form, the CDR3 reads TGTGCCACTACCTCGAGGGCTGGAAACACCATATATTTT. This codes for CATTSRAGNTIYF.

This clone appeared a few times. The chain carries TRBV25-1 and TRBJ2-1; 8 positions agree with TRBD1. This CDR3 has 14 residues. The germline V gene encodes CDR1 MGHDK and CDR2 SYGVNS. V trimming: 6 bases; J trimming: 8 bases; junction bases outside the gene matches: 9. The CDR3 loop reads CASSGQGGRDEQFF. In DNA form, the CDR3 reads TGTGCCAGCAGCGGACAGGGAGGTAGAGATGAGCAGTTCTTC.

V is TRBV30 and J is TRBJ2-2; a possible D gene is TRBD1 (6 bases). V lost 4 bases and J 0 bases, leaving 15 bases between the germline ends. Germline V gives CDR1 GTSNPN, CDR2 SVGIG (reference sequence). There are 16 residues in the CDR3. DNA for the CDR3: TGTGCCTGGAACCTCAGACAGGTCGCGAACACCGGGGAGCTGTTTTTT. Amino acid sequence: CAWNLRQVANTGELFF.

The chain couples TRBV7-2 to TRBJ1-1; no definite D call. Germline-derived CDR1 and CDR2 are SGHTA and FQGNSA. With 7 bases removed from V and 4 bases from J, the gap between germline ends came to 13 bases. CDR3 length: 13 amino acids. Here the CDR3 reads CASTLYRGTEAFF. The CDR3 coding sequence is TGTGCCAGCACCCTATACCGGGGCACTGAAGCTTTCTTT.

This clone is a singleton in its sample. The rearrangement uses TRBV7-8 and TRBJ2-3; no clear D. V lost 0 bases, J lost 4 bases, and 14 bases lay in between. The CDR3 is 16 residues long. CDR1 and CDR2 (germline): SGHVS, FQNEAQ. CDR3 amino acids: CASSLALTGDADTQYF. DNA for the CDR3: TGTGCCAGCAGCTTAGCGCTCACCGGTGATGCAGATACGCAGTATTTT.

This chain connects TRBV9 to TRBJ1-1; D not resolved. The germline V gene has CDR1 SGDLS and CDR2 YYNGEE. The CDR3 runs 13 residues. V lost 3 bases, J lost 5 bases, and 11 bases lay in between. The DNA for the CDR3 is TGTGCCAGCAGCGAGGAGGGATGGACTGAAGCTTTCTTT. It encodes CASSEEGWTEAFF.

The chain carries TRBV7-9 and TRBJ1-4, with D maybe TRBD1 (5 bases). V shed 2 bases and J shed 8 bases, with 15 bases lying between them. The length of the CDR3 is 15 residues. The germline gives CDR1 SEHNR, CDR2 FQNEAQ (reference sequence). CDR3 nucleotide sequence: TGTGCCAGCAGCTTAACCAGACAGTCTCGGGAAAAACTGTTTTTT. It translates to CASSLTRQSREKLFF. Complete variable domain (other parts from reference TRBV7-9 and TRBJ1-4): DTGVSQNPRHKITKRGQNVTFRCDPISEHNRLYWYRQTLGQGPEFLTYFQNEAQLEKSRLLSDRFSAERPKGSFSTLEIQRTEQGDSAMYLCASSLTRQSREKLFFGSGTQLSVL.

A few counts support this clone. The rearrangement links TRBV13 to TRBJ2-3; D is ambiguous. Trimming stripped 2 bases from V and 3 bases from J, with 6 bases between. Germline V lookup: CDR1 PRHDT, CDR2 FYEKMQ (reference sequence). CDR3 size: 13 residues. The CDR3 region is CASSLLNTDTQYF. In DNA, the CDR3 is TGTGCCAGCAGCTTATTAAATACAGATACGCAGTATTTT.

This chain connects TRBV6-6 to TRBJ1-1; D gene ambiguous. The V end was cut by 8 bases, the J end by 1 base, with 14 bases between. This CDR3 comprises 14 residues. Germline V gives CDR1 MNHNY, CDR2 SVGAGI (reference sequence). The CDR3 reads CASAYGKANTEAFF. CDR3 sequence (DNA): TGTGCCAGCGCCTACGGGAAAGCGAACACTGAAGCTTTCTTT.

The chain employs TRBV10-1 and TRBJ1-3; tentatively, D is TRBD1 (5 bases). Germline loops: CDR1 WNHNN, CDR2 SYGVQD (reference sequence). CDR3 size: 13 residues. V lost 9 bases, J lost 1 base, and 10 bases lay in between. CDR3 coding DNA: TGCGCCAGTTCCAAGGGGTCTGGAAACACCATATATTTT. This gives the protein CASSKGSGNTIYF.

The rearrangement joins TRBV7-6 to TRBJ2-2; 7 bases align to TRBD1. CDR1 and CDR2 (germline): SGHVS, FNYEAQ. V was clipped by 5 bases and J by 5 bases; unmatched bases: 2. The length of the CDR3 is 13 residues. The CDR3 DNA reads TGTGCCAGCAGCACAGGGGAAACCGGGGAGCTGTTTTTT. This translates into CASSTGETGELFF.

The rearrangement joins TRBV4-3 to TRBJ2-3, with TRBD2 identical over 9 bases. The CDR3 is made up of 15 amino acids. Germline loops: CDR1 LGHNA, CDR2 YSLEER. The V gene end was trimmed by 0 bases and the J gene end by 8 bases; junction bases not matched to a gene: 6. The CDR3 DNA follows: TGCGCCAGCAGCCAAGAGCGGGGGGGGTCAGGTACGCAGTATTTT. It is translated as CASSQERGGSGTQYF.

The rearrangement joins TRBV29-1 to TRBJ1-1, with 7 bases aligning to TRBD1. Germline lookup yields CDR1 SQVTM and CDR2 ANQGSEA. Losses at the gene ends were 7 bases for V and 7 bases for J; bases not matched to a gene: 12. The CDR3 runs to 13 residues. The CDR3 here is CSGPGQIINEAFF. The CDR3 DNA sequence: TGCAGCGGACCGGGACAGATCATAAATGAAGCTTTCTTT.

The V gene is TRBV6-1, the J gene TRBJ2-3, with 8 bases identical to TRBD2. This CDR3 is 14 amino acids long. Germline V gene lookup returns CDR1 MNHNS and CDR2 SASEGT. Trimming cost V 8 bases and J 0 bases; bases outside gene matches: 4. The CDR3 DNA sequence: TGTGCCAGCGCGAGCGGGGGTAGCACAGATACGCAGTATTTT. Amino acids: CASASGGSTDTQYF.

V is TRBV11-2 and J is TRBJ1-2, with D perhaps TRBD1 (5 bases). The germline gives CDR1 SGHAT, CDR2 FQNNGV. The V gene lost 0 bases and the J gene lost 7 bases, with 12 bases spanning the gap. CDR3 length: 14 amino acids. The CDR3 DNA reads as TGTGCCAGCAGCTTAGATGGGGCAGGATCTGGCTACACCTTC. Translating gives CASSLDGAGSGYTF.

The genes are TRBV9 and TRBJ2-1, with no clear D. The CDR3 has 11 residues. V lost 4 bases, J lost 10 bases, and 9 bases lay in between. Germline V gene sequence: CDR1 SGDLS, CDR2 YYNGEE. CDR3 DNA sequence: TGTGCCAGCAGCCTATACGGGGAGCAGTTCTTC. It specifies CASSLYGEQFF. The variable domain in full, with the rest retrieved from reference TRBV9 and TRBJ2-1, is DSGVTQTPKHLITATGQRVTLRCSPRSGDLSVYWYQQSLDQGLQFLIQYYNGEERAKGNILERFSAQQFPDLHSELNLSSLELGDSALYFCASSLYGEQFFGPGTRLTVL.

The J gene is TRBJ1-5, the V gene TRBV29-1; 7 bases are shared with TRBD1. Trimming at V came to 6 bases and at J to 0 bases, leaving 2 bases not matched to a gene. CDR3 length equals 13 residues. The V gene's germline CDR1 is SQVTM and CDR2 ANQGSEA. CDR3 in DNA: TGCAGCGTGGGGACAGATAGCAATCAGCCCCAGCATTTT. Residues: CSVGTDSNQPQHF.

The CDR3 loop is CATFPGTGRYGYTF. CDR3 nucleotide sequence: TGTGCCACCTTTCCCGGGACAGGGAGATATGGCTACACCTTC. The gene calls are TRBV6-5 and TRBJ1-2; TRBD1 matches 9 bases. This CDR3 is 14 amino acids long. V was pared by 10 bases and J by 5 bases, with 11 bases of the junction left unmatched. Germline V gene lookup returns CDR1 MNHEY and CDR2 SVGAGI.